This is a list of T cell receptor beta chains from one sample in a study of shared clonotypes between healthy human individuals. Libraries were prepared by immunoSEQ multiplex PCR; TCRdb keeps only in-frame clonotypes and omits some of them. This table holds millions of clones, roughly 94% found once. Sequenced: naive CD4+ T cells sorted from blood. The receptors shown here come from a man younger than 35 in good health. Both conserved end residues are trimmed from each CDR3. Fields, in order: V gene, J gene, D gene, CDR3 protein. The D gene is left open where the match is weak.

v_gene: TRBV6-1
j_gene: TRBJ2-3
d_gene: TRBD1
CDR3aa: ASSEGPGQGLTDTQY

v_gene: TRBV4-1
j_gene: TRBJ1-6
d_gene: -
CDR3aa: ASSPMDGSPLH

v_gene: TRBV10-3
j_gene: TRBJ1-2
d_gene: -
CDR3aa: AISESIVDYGYT

v_gene: TRBV5-8
j_gene: TRBJ2-6
d_gene: -
CDR3aa: ASSLNRLRSGANVLT

v_gene: TRBV7-2
j_gene: TRBJ1-2
d_gene: TRBD1
CDR3aa: ASSPRLLQGAVDGYT

v_gene: TRBV29-1
j_gene: TRBJ1-5
d_gene: TRBD1
CDR3aa: SVGAGGADSNQPQH

v_gene: TRBV18
j_gene: TRBJ2-5
d_gene: -
CDR3aa: ASSPSTGSQETQY

v_gene: TRBV6-7
j_gene: TRBJ1-3
d_gene: -
CDR3aa: ASSFHRQVVSGNTIY

v_gene: TRBV7-8
j_gene: TRBJ2-7
d_gene: -
CDR3aa: ASSLTGDYEQY

v_gene: TRBV7-3
j_gene: TRBJ1-6
d_gene: TRBD1
CDR3aa: ASSSDRGNSPLH

v_gene: TRBV7-2
j_gene: TRBJ2-2
d_gene: -
CDR3aa: ASSLEHYTGELF

v_gene: TRBV10-2
j_gene: TRBJ1-5
d_gene: -
CDR3aa: ASSHQIDQPQH

v_gene: TRBV7-2
j_gene: TRBJ2-2
d_gene: -
CDR3aa: ASSPGNTGELF

v_gene: TRBV25-1
j_gene: TRBJ1-2
d_gene: -
CDR3aa: ASSESGSFRENYGYT

v_gene: TRBV7-8
j_gene: TRBJ1-5
d_gene: -
CDR3aa: ASSVQGFNQPQH

v_gene: TRBV7-9
j_gene: TRBJ1-2
d_gene: TRBD1
CDR3aa: ASSLGGSGTDGYT

v_gene: TRBV9
j_gene: TRBJ2-7
d_gene: TRBD2
CDR3aa: ASSRGFSGSRNYEQY

v_gene: TRBV6-5
j_gene: TRBJ2-2
d_gene: TRBD1
CDR3aa: ASRRQGNTGELF

v_gene: TRBV4-3
j_gene: TRBJ2-1
d_gene: -
CDR3aa: ASSQDPLPGTEMYNEQF

v_gene: TRBV7-9
j_gene: TRBJ2-7
d_gene: -
CDR3aa: ASSLDRNTAYEQY

v_gene: TRBV4-3
j_gene: TRBJ2-2
d_gene: -
CDR3aa: ASSQGSTANTGELF

v_gene: TRBV7-8
j_gene: TRBJ1-2
d_gene: TRBD1
CDR3aa: ASSFSRDREGYGYT

v_gene: TRBV7-2
j_gene: TRBJ1-5
d_gene: -
CDR3aa: ASSRSGFTDQPQH

v_gene: TRBV2
j_gene: TRBJ2-1
d_gene: -
CDR3aa: ASSGDRSSYNEQF

v_gene: TRBV30
j_gene: TRBJ1-2
d_gene: -
CDR3aa: AWSRWGAGGYT

v_gene: TRBV28
j_gene: TRBJ1-2
d_gene: TRBD1
CDR3aa: ASSLRDRGRDGYT

v_gene: TRBV7-8
j_gene: TRBJ1-5
d_gene: -
CDR3aa: ASSLVTGFAQPQH

v_gene: TRBV5-1
j_gene: TRBJ1-1
d_gene: -
CDR3aa: ASSRGQFSAGTEAF

v_gene: TRBV19
j_gene: TRBJ2-1
d_gene: TRBD2
CDR3aa: ASSPLAGGSQF

v_gene: TRBV30
j_gene: TRBJ2-1
d_gene: TRBD1
CDR3aa: AWTLGQYNEQF

v_gene: TRBV6-1
j_gene: TRBJ2-2
d_gene: TRBD2
CDR3aa: ASRMGGDAGELF

v_gene: TRBV19
j_gene: TRBJ2-7
d_gene: -
CDR3aa: ASSRAPYEQY

v_gene: TRBV7-7
j_gene: TRBJ2-2
d_gene: TRBD2
CDR3aa: ASSSYSGANTGELF

v_gene: TRBV7-8
j_gene: TRBJ1-2
d_gene: -
CDR3aa: ASSLVGRGEDGYT

v_gene: TRBV5-6
j_gene: TRBJ1-6
d_gene: -
CDR3aa: ASSSQAAGISPLH

v_gene: TRBV7-9
j_gene: TRBJ2-3
d_gene: TRBD1
CDR3aa: ASRHTGADTQY

v_gene: TRBV6-5
j_gene: TRBJ1-5
d_gene: -
CDR3aa: ASGRDTNQPQH

v_gene: TRBV7-8
j_gene: TRBJ2-2
d_gene: TRBD2
CDR3aa: ASSFSGRAAGELF

v_gene: TRBV7-6
j_gene: TRBJ2-3
d_gene: TRBD1
CDR3aa: ASSWQDRGRTDTQY

v_gene: TRBV7-8
j_gene: TRBJ2-5
d_gene: -
CDR3aa: ASSLAPQGFETQY

v_gene: TRBV6-5
j_gene: TRBJ2-7
d_gene: -
CDR3aa: ASSPAGIQPREQY

v_gene: TRBV7-9
j_gene: TRBJ2-7
d_gene: TRBD1
CDR3aa: ASSPGDRDFPN

v_gene: TRBV27
j_gene: TRBJ1-4
d_gene: -
CDR3aa: ASSLFRTTNEKLF

v_gene: TRBV9
j_gene: TRBJ1-5
d_gene: TRBD1
CDR3aa: ASSVDRRDRGRGNQPQH

v_gene: TRBV10-3
j_gene: TRBJ2-7
d_gene: -
CDR3aa: AISELGWAYEQY

v_gene: TRBV6-1
j_gene: TRBJ1-3
d_gene: -
CDR3aa: ASSNRGGTGNTIY

v_gene: TRBV11-2
j_gene: TRBJ2-7
d_gene: -
CDR3aa: ASSPFLSGTGYEQY

v_gene: TRBV5-1
j_gene: TRBJ1-4
d_gene: -
CDR3aa: ASTRGSNEKLF

v_gene: TRBV30
j_gene: TRBJ1-5
d_gene: -
CDR3aa: AWSVSGNQPQH

v_gene: TRBV28
j_gene: TRBJ2-7
d_gene: TRBD2
CDR3aa: ASSPLKAGGPVVAKSSYEQY

v_gene: TRBV18
j_gene: TRBJ1-3
d_gene: -
CDR3aa: ASSPPVGSGNTIY

v_gene: TRBV19
j_gene: TRBJ2-7
d_gene: -
CDR3aa: ASSIGDTSSYEQY

v_gene: TRBV10-1
j_gene: TRBJ2-3
d_gene: -
CDR3aa: ASSESVTGGTDTQY

v_gene: TRBV6-6
j_gene: TRBJ1-5
d_gene: -
CDR3aa: ASSYEVVNQPQH

v_gene: TRBV28
j_gene: TRBJ2-7
d_gene: -
CDR3aa: ASSPRQESSYEQY